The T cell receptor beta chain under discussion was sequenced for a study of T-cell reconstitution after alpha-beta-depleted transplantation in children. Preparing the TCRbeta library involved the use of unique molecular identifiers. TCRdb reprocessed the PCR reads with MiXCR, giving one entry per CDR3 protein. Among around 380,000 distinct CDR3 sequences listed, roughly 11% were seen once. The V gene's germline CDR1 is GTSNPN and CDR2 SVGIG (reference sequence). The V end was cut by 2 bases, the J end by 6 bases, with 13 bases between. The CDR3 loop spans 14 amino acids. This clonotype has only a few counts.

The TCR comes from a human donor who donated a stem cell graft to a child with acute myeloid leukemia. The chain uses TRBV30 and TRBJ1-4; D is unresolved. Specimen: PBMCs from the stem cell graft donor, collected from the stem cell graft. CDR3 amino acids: CAWSPTLDYEKLFF. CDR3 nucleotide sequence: TGTGCCTGGAGTCCGACACTGGATTATGAAAAACTGTTTTTT.